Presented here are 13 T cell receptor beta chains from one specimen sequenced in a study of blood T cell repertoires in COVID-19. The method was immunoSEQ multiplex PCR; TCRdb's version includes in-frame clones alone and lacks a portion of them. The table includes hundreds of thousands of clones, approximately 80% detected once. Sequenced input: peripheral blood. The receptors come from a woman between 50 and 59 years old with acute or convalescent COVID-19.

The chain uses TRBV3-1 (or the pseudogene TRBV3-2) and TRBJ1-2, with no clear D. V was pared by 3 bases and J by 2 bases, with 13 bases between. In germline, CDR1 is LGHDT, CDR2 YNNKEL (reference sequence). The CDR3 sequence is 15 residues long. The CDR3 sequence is CASSHPGEGNYGYTF. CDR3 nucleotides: TGTGCCAGCAGCCACCCCGGAGAGGGAAACTATGGCTACACCTTC.

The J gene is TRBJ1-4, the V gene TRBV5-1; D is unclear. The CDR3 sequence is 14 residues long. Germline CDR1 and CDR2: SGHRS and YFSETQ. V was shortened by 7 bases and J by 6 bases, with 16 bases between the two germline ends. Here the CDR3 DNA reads TGCGCCAGCGGGTCGGGGAAGGATGATGAAAAACTGTTTTTT. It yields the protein CASGSGKDDEKLFF.

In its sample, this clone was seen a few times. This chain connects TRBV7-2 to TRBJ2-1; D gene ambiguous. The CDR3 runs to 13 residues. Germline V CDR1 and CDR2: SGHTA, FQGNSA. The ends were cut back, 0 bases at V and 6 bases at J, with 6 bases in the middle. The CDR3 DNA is TGTGCCAGCAGCTTAGCGCTGAGCAATGAGCAGTTCTTC. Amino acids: CASSLALSNEQFF.

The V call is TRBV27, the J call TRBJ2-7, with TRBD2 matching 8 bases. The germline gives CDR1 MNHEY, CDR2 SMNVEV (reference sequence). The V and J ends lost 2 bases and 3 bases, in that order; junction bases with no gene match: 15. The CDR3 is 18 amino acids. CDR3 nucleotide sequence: TGTGCCAGCAGTTTAGTCGGGGGCGGGAGGCCTTCATACTACGAGCAGTACTTC. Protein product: CASSLVGGGRPSYYEQYF.

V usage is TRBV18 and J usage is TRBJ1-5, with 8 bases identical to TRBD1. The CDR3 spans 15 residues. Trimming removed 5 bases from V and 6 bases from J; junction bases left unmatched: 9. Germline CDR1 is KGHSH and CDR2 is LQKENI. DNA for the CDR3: TGTGCCAGCTCAGAGGGGGGACAGGCGGGTCAGCCCCAGCATTTT. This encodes CASSEGGQAGQPQHF. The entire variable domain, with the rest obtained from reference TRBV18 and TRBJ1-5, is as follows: NAGVMQNPRHLVRRRGQEARLRCSPMKGHSHVYWYRQLPEEGLKFMVYLQKENIIDESGMPKERFSAEFPKEGPSILRIQQVVRGDSAAYFCASSEGGQAGQPQHFGDGTRLSIL.

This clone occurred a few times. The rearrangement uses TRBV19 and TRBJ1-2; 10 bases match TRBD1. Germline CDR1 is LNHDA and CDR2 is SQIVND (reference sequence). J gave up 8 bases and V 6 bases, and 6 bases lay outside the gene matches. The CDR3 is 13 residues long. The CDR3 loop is CASSRQGARGYTF. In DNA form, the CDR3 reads TGTGCCAGTAGCAGACAGGGGGCGAGAGGCTACACCTTC.

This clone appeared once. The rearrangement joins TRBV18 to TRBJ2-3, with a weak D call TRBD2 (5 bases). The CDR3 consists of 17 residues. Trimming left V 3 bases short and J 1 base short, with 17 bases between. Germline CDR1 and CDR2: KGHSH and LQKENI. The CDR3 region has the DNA TGTGCCAGCTCACCTCCCCCGACGGGGTGGGGCACAGATACGCAGTATTTT. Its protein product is CASSPPPTGWGTDTQYF.

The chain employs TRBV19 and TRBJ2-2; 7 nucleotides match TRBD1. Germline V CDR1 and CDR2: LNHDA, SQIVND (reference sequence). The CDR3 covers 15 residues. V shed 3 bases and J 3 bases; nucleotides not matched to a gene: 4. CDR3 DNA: TGTGCCAGTAGTATCGACAGGGCCTACACCGGGGAGCTGTTTTTT. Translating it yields CASSIDRAYTGELFF.

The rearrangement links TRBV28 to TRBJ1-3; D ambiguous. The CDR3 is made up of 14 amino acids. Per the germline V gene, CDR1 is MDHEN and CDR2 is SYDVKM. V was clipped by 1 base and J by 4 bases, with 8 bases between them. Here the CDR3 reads CASSLFTTGNTIYF. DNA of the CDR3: TGTGCCAGCAGTTTATTTACAACCGGAAACACCATATATTTT.

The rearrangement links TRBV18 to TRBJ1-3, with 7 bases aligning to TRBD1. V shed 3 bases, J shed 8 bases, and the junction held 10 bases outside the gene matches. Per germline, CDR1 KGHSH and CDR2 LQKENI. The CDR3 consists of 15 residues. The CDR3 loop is CASSPGTAKGDTIYF. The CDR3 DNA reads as TGTGCCAGCTCACCTGGGACAGCCAAGGGAGACACCATATATTTT.

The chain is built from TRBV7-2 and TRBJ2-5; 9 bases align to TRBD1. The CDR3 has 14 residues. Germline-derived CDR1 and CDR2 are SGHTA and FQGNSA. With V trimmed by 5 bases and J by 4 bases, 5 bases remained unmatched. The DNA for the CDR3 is TGTGCCAGCAGCAAACAGGGGGCCGGAGAGACCCAGTACTTC. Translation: CASSKQGAGETQYF. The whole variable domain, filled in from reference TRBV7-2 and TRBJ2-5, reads GAGVSQSPSNKVTEKGKDVELRCDPISGHTALYWYRQSLGQGLEFLIYFQGNSAPDKSGLPSDRFSAERTGGSVSTLTIQRTQQEDSAVYLCASSKQGAGETQYFGPGTRLLVL.

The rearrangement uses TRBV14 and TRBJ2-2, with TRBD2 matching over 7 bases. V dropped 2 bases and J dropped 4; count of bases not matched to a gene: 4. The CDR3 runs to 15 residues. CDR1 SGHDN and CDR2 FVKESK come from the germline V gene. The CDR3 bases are TGTGCCAGCAGCCAATTTGCGGGAGTCACCGGGGAGCTGTTTTTT. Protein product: CASSQFAGVTGELFF.

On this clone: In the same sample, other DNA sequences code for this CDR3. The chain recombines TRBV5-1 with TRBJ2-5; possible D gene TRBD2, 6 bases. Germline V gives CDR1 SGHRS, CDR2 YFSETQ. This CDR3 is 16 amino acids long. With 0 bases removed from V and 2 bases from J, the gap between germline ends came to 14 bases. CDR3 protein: CASSLAVAGKQETQYF. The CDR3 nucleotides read TGCGCCAGCAGCTTGGCCGTTGCGGGGAAACAAGAGACCCAGTACTTC.